One sample yielded the 21 T cell receptor beta chains listed below, sequenced in a study of T-cell memory formation after mild COVID-19. TCRdb re-called the 5' RACE reads through MiXCR, storing one row per CDR3 protein. The table records 300,000 to 400,000 distinct CDR3 sequences, over 20% of them present only once. Sequenced: PBMCs or a T cell subset sorted from them (not recorded which). The receptors originated from an adult woman who had mild COVID-19 (a few samples of this study predate the infection). Cell type and time point are not known.

The chain joins TRBV12-3 or TRBV12-4 to TRBJ1-1; 9 bases line up with TRBD1. V lost 5 bases and J lost 0; bases outside the gene matches: 10. The CDR3 loop spans 17 amino acids. The CDR3 protein is CASSTLDRGDMNTEAFF. Written as DNA, the CDR3 is TGTGCCAGCAGTACCTTGGACAGGGGCGATATGAACACTGAAGCTTTCTTT.

This clonotype has more than one count but fewer than ten. This sequence joins TRBV6-2 or TRBV6-3 and TRBJ2-1; D perhaps matches TRBD2 (6 bases). This CDR3 is built from 14 residues. The germline CDR1 and CDR2 sequences are MNHEY and SVGEGT. V lost 1 base, J lost 10 bases, and 14 bases lay in between. As DNA, the CDR3 is TGTGCCAGCAGTTACTTTGCTGGCCGGGAGGAGCAGTTCTTC. This encodes CASSYFAGREEQFF.

Only a few counts were recorded for this clonotype. The genes are TRBV6-5 and TRBJ1-6, with D unclear. The CDR3 totals 14 residues. Looked up from germline, CDR1 is MNHEY and CDR2 is SVGAGI. Trimming took off 4 bases at V and 6 bases at J, with 10 bases between the two ends. The CDR3 bases are TGTGCCAGCAGTTCCCAGGATCTTAATTCACCCCTCCACTTT. Translated, it gives CASSSQDLNSPLHF.

There are a few counts of this clonotype. V usage is TRBV4-1 and J usage is TRBJ1-1; D might be TRBD1 (5 bases). Germline CDR1 reads MGHRA; CDR2 reads YSYEKL. V was clipped by 0 bases and J by 7 bases, with 9 bases between them. The CDR3 is 13 amino acids. This CDR3 is CASSQEGVGEAFF. CDR3 DNA sequence: TGCGCCAGCAGCCAAGAAGGGGTCGGTGAAGCTTTCTTT.

This clonotype has a handful of counts. The gene calls are TRBV6-6 and TRBJ2-3, with D tentatively TRBD1 (5 bases). The germline CDR1 and CDR2 sequences are MNHNY and SVGAGI (reference sequence). The V end was cut by 6 bases, the J end by 6 bases, with 19 bases between. The CDR3 is 15 residues long. CDR3: CASSPGRLGPDTQYF. In DNA form, the CDR3 reads TGTGCCAGCAGCCCCGGGCGTTTGGGGCCGGATACGCAGTATTTT.

There are a few counts of this clonotype. This rearrangement joins TRBV20-1 to TRBJ1-5, with 7 bases fitting TRBD1. V dropped 5 bases and J dropped 2; count of bases not matched to a gene: 6. The CDR3 sequence is 14 residues long. CDR1 and CDR2 from the germline V gene are DFQATT and SNEGSKA (reference sequence). The CDR3 spells CSASTGWGNQPQHF. CDR3 nucleotide sequence: TGCAGTGCTTCGACAGGGTGGGGCAATCAGCCCCAGCATTTT.

The chain recombines TRBV23-1 with TRBJ1-1; D call uncertain. TRBV23-1 is placed among ORFs of uncertain function. The CDR3 sequence is 13 residues long. CDR3 region: CSHAGCWDTEAFF. DNA of the CDR3: TGCTCTCACGCCGGATGTTGGGACACTGAAGCTTTCTTT.

J is TRBJ1-6 and V is TRBV18, with D possibly being TRBD1 (5 bases). The CDR3 has 13 amino acids. V was clipped by 2 bases and J by 7 bases, with 6 bases between them. The germline CDR1 and CDR2 sequences are KGHSH and LQKENI. Here the CDR3 reads CASSPGANSPLHF. The CDR3 coding sequence is TGTGCCAGCTCACCAGGGGCCAATTCACCCCTCCACTTT.

V gene TRBV7-9 combines with J gene TRBJ1-2, with unresolved D. The length of the CDR3 is 12 residues. Trimming took off 6 bases at V and 4 bases at J, with 9 bases between the two ends. Germline CDR1 SEHNR, CDR2 FQNEAQ (reference sequence). The CDR3 sequence: CASRPGVYGYTF. The CDR3 DNA is TGTGCCAGCAGACCCGGGGTCTATGGCTACACCTTC.

The rearrangement uses TRBV20-1 and TRBJ1-5; unclear D gene. This CDR3 comprises 13 residues. Germline values: CDR1 DFQATT, CDR2 SNEGSKA (reference sequence). V lost 0 bases and J 4 bases, leaving 7 bases between the germline ends. The CDR3 loop is CSARDAKNQPQHF. The CDR3 nucleotides are TGCAGTGCTAGAGACGCGAAGAATCAGCCCCAGCATTTT.

This clonotype was recorded a few times. The chain employs TRBV5-4 and TRBJ1-1; D is unresolved. The germline V and J ends were trimmed by 1 base and 6 bases, with 13 bases remaining between them. Germline CDR1 reads SGHNT; CDR2 reads YYREEE (reference sequence). The CDR3 has 14 residues. CDR3 DNA: TGTGCCAGCAGCTTGATCTACAACGTCGCTGAAGCTTTCTTT. Translation gives CASSLIYNVAEAFF.

This clonotype was seen at least ten times. The chain combines TRBV5-1 with TRBJ2-3; 7 bases agree with TRBD1. CDR3 length: 15 amino acids. Germline trimming cut 4 bases from V and 1 base from J; bases unmatched to any gene: 6. CDR1 and CDR2 (germline): SGHRS, YFSETQ. CDR3 region: CASSHTGTGTDTQYF. Here the CDR3 DNA reads TGCGCCAGCAGCCATACCGGGACAGGCACAGATACGCAGTATTTT.

This rearrangement joins TRBV20-1 to TRBJ1-3; no clear D. Trimming cost V 0 bases and J 0 bases, with 3 bases left between them. The V gene's germline CDR1 is DFQATT and CDR2 SNEGSKA (reference sequence). The CDR3 sequence is 13 residues long. The CDR3 loop is CSARENSGNTIYF. The CDR3 DNA is TGCAGTGCTAGAGAGAACTCTGGAAACACCATATATTTT.

The chain uses TRBV15 and TRBJ1-5; the D is unclear. There are 15 residues in the CDR3. Germline lookup yields CDR1 LNHNV and CDR2 YYDKDF (reference sequence). Trimming removed 0 bases from V and 7 bases from J, with 13 bases in between. CDR3 DNA sequence: TGTGCCACCAGCAGAGATTTAGCGGGGTCGCAGCCCCAGCATTTT. It yields the protein CATSRDLAGSQPQHF.

There are a few counts of this clonotype. The chain employs TRBV7-8 and TRBJ1-2; TRBD1 is a possible D gene (5 bases). Trimming cost V 0 bases and J 6 bases, with 11 bases left between them. This CDR3 is 14 amino acids long. Germline lookup yields CDR1 SGHVS and CDR2 FQNEAQ. The CDR3 region is CASSLARTRDGYTF. The CDR3 region has the DNA TGTGCCAGCAGCTTAGCGAGGACACGAGATGGCTACACCTTC.

The chain uses TRBV10-3 and TRBJ1-2; D gene unclear. V lost 2 bases, J lost 4 bases, and 11 bases lay in between. Germline V gene sequence: CDR1 ENHRY, CDR2 SYGVKD. This CDR3 has 14 amino acids. CDR3 amino acids: CAISEEQAGYGYTF. CDR3 sequence (DNA): TGTGCCATCAGTGAGGAGCAGGCAGGCTATGGCTACACCTTC.

The chain carries TRBV4-1 and TRBJ2-7; a possible D gene is TRBD1 (6 bases). Germline V gives CDR1 MGHRA, CDR2 YSYEKL. V was trimmed by 1 base and J by 6 bases, leaving 13 bases between them. The length of the CDR3 is 14 residues. In DNA, the CDR3 is TGCGCCAGCAGCCAAGCCCCGTACAGGGTCGAGCAGTACTTC. Protein: CASSQAPYRVEQYF.

The rearrangement links TRBV20-1 to TRBJ2-2; D remains unclear. CDR1 is DFQATT and CDR2 is SNEGSKA in the germline V gene (reference sequence). The CDR3 sequence is 12 residues long. V gave up 4 bases and J gave up 1 base, with 4 bases separating them. CDR3 amino acids: CSAKQNTGELFF. The CDR3 DNA follows: TGCAGTGCTAAACAGAACACCGGGGAGCTGTTTTTT.

The rearrangement uses TRBV7-2 and TRBJ2-3; possibly TRBD1 or TRBD2 for D (5 bases each). Germline lookup yields CDR1 SGHTA and CDR2 FQGNSA. Trimming removed 1 base from V and 0 bases from J, with 14 bases in between. This CDR3 contains 17 residues. Here the CDR3 reads CASSLVGGVISTDTQYF. In DNA, the CDR3 is TGTGCCAGCAGCTTAGTTGGGGGAGTGATTAGCACAGATACGCAGTATTTT.

This clonotype has a handful of counts. The V call is TRBV6-1, the J call TRBJ2-5, with D possibly being TRBD1 (5 bases). The CDR3 contains 14 residues. Trimming removed 2 bases from V and 5 bases from J, with 12 bases in between. Germline assignment: CDR1 MNHNS and CDR2 SASEGT. The CDR3 spells CASSENRGPETQYF. The CDR3 nucleotides read TGTGCCAGCAGTGAAAATAGGGGCCCGGAGACCCAGTACTTC.

In its sample, this clonotype was seen a few times. The V and J genes are TRBV7-9 and TRBJ2-3; 9 nucleotides agree with TRBD1. Germline loops: CDR1 SEHNR, CDR2 FQNEAQ (reference sequence). The CDR3 has 15 amino acids. Trimming removed 2 bases from V and 4 bases from J; junction bases left unmatched: 4. The CDR3 loop is CASSLLRQGADTQYF. The CDR3 DNA follows: TGTGCCAGCAGCTTACTCCGACAGGGGGCAGATACGCAGTATTTT.